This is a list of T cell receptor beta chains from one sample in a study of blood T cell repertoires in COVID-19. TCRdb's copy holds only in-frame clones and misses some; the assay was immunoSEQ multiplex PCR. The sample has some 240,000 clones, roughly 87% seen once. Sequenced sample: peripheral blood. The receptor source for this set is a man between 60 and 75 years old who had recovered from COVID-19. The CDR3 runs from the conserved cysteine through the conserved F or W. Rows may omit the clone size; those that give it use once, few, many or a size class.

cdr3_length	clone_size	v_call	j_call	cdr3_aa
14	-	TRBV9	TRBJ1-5	CASSPQGNNQPQHF
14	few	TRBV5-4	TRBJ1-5	CASSLRGNNQPQHF
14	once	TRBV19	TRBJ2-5	CASRQGAYQETQYF
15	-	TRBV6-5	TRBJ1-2	CASSSSDRGAVGYTF
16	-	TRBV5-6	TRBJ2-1	CASSIAITGGSNEQFF
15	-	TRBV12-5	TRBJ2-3	CASGLKRGVSDTQYF
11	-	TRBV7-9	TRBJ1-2	CASSPGMGYTF
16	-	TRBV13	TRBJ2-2	CASSLGVVPNTGELFF
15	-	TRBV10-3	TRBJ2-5	CAISEGGGGQETQYF
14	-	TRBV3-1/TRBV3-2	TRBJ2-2	CASYRQGAPGELFF
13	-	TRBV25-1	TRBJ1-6	CASSRENNSPLHF
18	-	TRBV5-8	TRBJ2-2	CASSLLAGGLLNTGELFF
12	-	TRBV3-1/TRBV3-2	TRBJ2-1	CASSQDRGRRFF
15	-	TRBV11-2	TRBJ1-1	CASSTRGQGYAEAFF
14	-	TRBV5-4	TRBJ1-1	CASSAQGSNTEAFF
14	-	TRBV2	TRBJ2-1	CASSAGRGRDEQFF
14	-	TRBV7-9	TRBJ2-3	CASSLAQTGGTQYF
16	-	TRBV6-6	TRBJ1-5	CASSYSIKAAGQPQHF
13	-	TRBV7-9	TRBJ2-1	CASSPGGVWEQFF
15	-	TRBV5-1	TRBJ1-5	CASSLDRSPGQPQHF
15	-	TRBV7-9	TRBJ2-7	CASSLAGQGLDEQYF
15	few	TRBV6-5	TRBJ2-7	CASSRSWRGNYEQYF
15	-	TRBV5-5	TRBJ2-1	CASSLFQGAGWEQFF
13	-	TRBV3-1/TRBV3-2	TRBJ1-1	CASSQGGMVEAFF
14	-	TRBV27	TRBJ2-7	CASRLIGQGGEQYF